This TCR beta chain stems from a study of blood T cell repertoires in COVID-19. Turning to the study itself: Both acute and convalescent COVID-19 samples were obtained from the United States, Italy and Spain.

Participant age was roughly 18 to 89 years, and participants resided in fewer than 30 US areas. Which cohort a participant joined came from the clinical history participants gave. The CDR3 has 15 residues. CDR1 is PRHDT, CDR2 FYEKMQ, per germline (reference sequence). V was clipped by 4 bases and J by 3 bases; unmatched bases: 4. In the authors' methods: Estimation of nucleated cell counts relied on the amplification of reference gene primers. Method: immunoSEQ multiplex PCR; TCRdb's copy keeps in-frame clones and lacks some. V and J calls and clone size are copied from that table; D and trimming were computed from the DNA. The sample consists of 250,000 to 300,000 clones, over 75% of them appearing once.

The chain is built from TRBV13 and TRBJ2-1, with 9 positions matching TRBD2. Sequencing was carried out using PBMCs or T cells enriched from blood (not recorded which). The receptor's source is a woman aged 45-65 years who had recovered from COVID-19. The CDR3, as DNA: TGTGCCAGCAGCTCCTTAGCGGGAGTCTACAATGAGCAGTTCTTC. This sequence encodes CASSSLAGVYNEQFF.